This TCR beta chain comes out of a study of blood T cell repertoires in COVID-19. Study as a whole: Sites in the United States, Italy and Spain provided acute and convalescent COVID-19 samples. PBMCs, B-cell-depleted T cells, or T cells provided the cDNA or gDNA that made up the material.

Trimming removed 7 bases from V and 4 bases from J, with 17 bases in between. Germline CDR1 and CDR2: MNHEY and SVGAGI. This CDR3 has 14 residues. Original data processing: Estimated nucleated cell counts came from reference gene primer amplification. Only in-frame clones appear in the TCRdb table, and some are missing; sequencing was by immunoSEQ multiplex PCR. V, J and clone size are taken as reported in that table, and D and trimming were inferred from the DNA itself. The sample includes about 47,000 clones, roughly 84% seen only once; the top ten take around 1.6%. The source is a man aged 50 to 60 with acute or convalescent COVID-19. The sample comprised peripheral blood. V usage is TRBV6-5 and J usage is TRBJ2-7, with a tentative D call TRBD1 (6 bases). CDR3 sequence reads: CASTTAGVQYEQYF. The CDR3 nucleotides read TGTGCCAGCACGACCGCAGGGGTTCAGTACGAGCAGTACTTC.